This TCR beta chain was obtained from a study of T cells after yellow fever vaccination. Study findings and constraints: Post-booster samples contained most primary-vaccination clones (about 95% CD4, around 88% CD8). CD4 and CD8 compartments shared a small share of clonotypes. Repertoires obtained by FACS sorting could include abundant clonotypes that entered as contaminants from the bulk population.

This clonotype has more than one count but fewer than ten. Its antigen is not identified. The CDR3 spans 14 residues. The 5'RACE template-switching step produced TCR cDNA and added a universal primer site and UMIs. TCRdb reanalysed the 5' RACE reads using MiXCR and keeps one entry per CDR3 protein. Of around 350,000 distinct CDR3 sequences listed, 11% were seen once; the top ten hold around 20%. The genes are TRBV21-1 and TRBJ2-4; the table assigns TRBD1, which was not confirmed against the DNA. TRBV21-1 is labeled a pseudogene. This clonotype was obtained from a man aged 18 to 30 who received the YFV17D yellow fever vaccine. The sequencing here drew on PBMCs, taken on the day of the first yellow fever vaccination. The CDR3 sequence is CASSKRGQENIQYF. The DNA for the CDR3 is TGTGCCAGCAGCAAAAGAGGACAGGAAAACATTCAGTACTTC.